This T cell receptor (beta chain) was profiled in a study of shared clonotypes between healthy human individuals (dated by TCRdb to the early 2020s). Looking at the study overall: Three men and a couple of women, aged 18 to 49 years, made up the cohort. To increase sequencing depth and limit assay-specific biases, different laboratories used diverse techniques to prepare libraries and sequence TCR repertoires. To estimate repertoire size and how much clonotype sharing occurs between individuals, the study deeply sequenced the blood TCR repertoires of about five healthy adults. For each donor, three plates each were used for CD4 naive and CD4 memory, two plates were used for CD8 naive, and one plate was used for CD8 memory. Leukapheresis yielded between about 0.9 and 8.9 billion PBMCs per donor. What the authors observed across the whole study: Sampling was restricted to blood, and TCR repertoires in tissues likely differ from the TCR repertoires found in blood. Even with the large sequencing depth, rarefaction of the sorted-subset datasets indicated that sequencing was incomplete. Pairwise subsampling led to the expectation that sequencing depth would affect the degree of clonotype sharing among donors. Naive subsets generally had larger estimated clonotype richness than memory subsets. Sharing across a few donors was observed for around 4.8% of naive CD4, over 3% of naive CD8, roughly 2.4% of memory CD4, and roughly 0.4% of memory CD8 clonotypes. Clonotypes shared by all four sorted-subset donors showed higher generation probabilities than non-shared clonotypes. The small number of donors limited the genetic and exposure-history diversity represented.

Reading from cysteine to phenylalanine, the CDR3 counts 15 amino acids. Of all the DNA, just the CDR3 is kept, 45 bases in frame from base 1. Trimming takes 2 bases from V and 1 base from J, and the germline ends sit 12 bases apart. CDR1 SGHRS and CDR2 YFSETQ are derived from the germline V gene. TCR CDR3 regions were amplified from genomic DNA by multiplex PCR using the deep immunoSEQ assay. Extracted genomic DNA from each cell subset was spread evenly across all wells of several immunoSEQ 96-well plates, with each plate serving as a replicate. For sorted subsets, approximately 200 ng of genomic DNA, equivalent to 25,000 to 30,000 T cell genomes, went into each replicate PCR. Purified libraries were quantified with a Qubit 3.0 fluorometer, sized on a Bioanalyzer 2100, and re-quantified with the KAPA Library Quantification kit. Every immunoSEQ 96-well plate was sequenced on a dedicated single-read 150-cycle Illumina NextSeq 550 flow cell. As for how the authors treated the data: Because only junctional sequences without quality scores were contained in the immunoSEQ output, filtering matching that applied to full-length reads could not be performed. To assign V/J genes and CDR3, sequences were annotated using PyIR, a Python wrapper for IgBLAST v1.9, with IMGT germline references. Reads were removed for weak V/J assignments (E-value above 1e-6), missing CDR3, stop codons, out-of-frame junctions, or ambiguous translated residues. V3J clonotypes were defined by identical inferred V gene, J gene, and CDR3 amino acid sequence. The percentage overlap between two repertoires was calculated by dividing the number of shared unique clonotypes by the size of the smaller repertoire. Repertoire richness was assessed with RTK rarefaction, the Chao1 estimator, and Recon v2.1 estimates of unobserved clonotypes. Generation probabilities for all TCRbeta clonotypes obtained by the gDNA method from a few donors were computed using OLGA. Here the immuneACCESS table is served through TCRdb, limited to in-frame sequences with V and J called. Missing clones are a known gap in these copies; in checked studies unresolved V genes cover under half, and the rest lacks a known reason. That table furnishes V, J and clone size, whereas the DNA furnished D and trimming. In all, the sample holds roughly 2 million clones, and roughly 94% of those were seen once. Roughly 0.13% of the sample is held by the ten biggest clonotypes.

Concerning this clone: Its specific antigen is unknown. No much larger clone is present one base from it, and per-base qualities are unavailable.

The donors were healthy, HIV-negative adults who had no recently reported acute infections or vaccinations. Every donor was a Caucasian adult living in Nashville, Tennessee, USA. Magnetic negative selection was used to enrich CD4+ T cells, after which naive cells were positively selected on CD45RA and the negative fraction became the memory subset. Blood was obtained by leukapheresis, after which PBMCs were separated by Ficoll-Histopaque density gradient centrifugation and cryopreserved in liquid nitrogen vapor phase. Analytical flow cytometry was used to check the purity and quantity of every magnetically sorted T cell population. Genomic DNA was isolated from every sorted fraction and measured by UV absorbance on a Nanodrop 2000c.

The chain joins TRBV5-1 to TRBJ2-5; the D segment could be TRBD1, given 6 matching bases. Sequencing was carried out using naive CD4+ T cells sorted from blood. The cell subset or site label corresponds to: CD45RA+ positively selected. This receptor was identified in a man between 18 and 29 years old in good health. The CDR3 region: CASSLGDRPQETQYF. The DNA sequence is as follows: TGCGCCAGCAGCTTAGGTGACAGGCCCCAAGAGACCCAGTACTTC.